The 27 T cell receptor beta chains reported below all come from one sample, sequenced in a study of T cell responses to AZD1222 COVID-19 vaccine. Repertoires were generated with immunoSEQ multiplex PCR, while TCRdb's copy carries only in-frame clones and drops some. Here the sample spans under 150,000 clones, nearly 90% being singletons. Sequences were derived from peripheral blood, sampled 28 days after the second AZD1222 dose. These receptors all stem from an adult who received the AZD1222 COVID-19 vaccine.

The chain is built from TRBV4-2 and TRBJ2-7; D possibly corresponds to TRBD1 (6 bases). The CDR3 is made up of 15 amino acids. CDR1 and CDR2 (germline): LGHNA, YNFKEQ. Trimming stripped 0 bases from V and 2 bases from J, with 11 bases between. For the CDR3, the DNA is TGTGCCAGCAGCCAAGATAAACAGGGCCCCTACGAGCAGTACTTC. Amino acid sequence: CASSQDKQGPYEQYF.

V usage is TRBV2 and J usage is TRBJ2-3, with 8 bases aligning to TRBD2. The CDR3 extends over 15 amino acids. V shed 2 bases and J 2 bases; nucleotides not matched to a gene: 3. From germline, CDR1 is SNHLY and CDR2 FYNNEI. CDR3 coding DNA: TGTGCCAGCAGTGAACAACTAGCGGCCACAGATACGCAGTATTTT. It translates to CASSEQLAATDTQYF.

This clone was picked up a small number of times. The chain employs TRBV10-2 and TRBJ2-5, with a weak D call TRBD2 (5 bases). The V end was cut by 7 bases, the J end by 0 bases, with 9 bases between. The CDR3 has 13 residues. The germline gives CDR1 WSHSY, CDR2 SAAADI. The CDR3 DNA sequence: TGCGCCAGCAATGGCGGGTACCAAGAGACCCAGTACTTC. The encoded protein is CASNGGYQETQYF.

The V and J genes are TRBV19 and TRBJ1-5, with D uncertain. CDR1 is LNHDA and CDR2 is SQIVND in the germline V gene (reference sequence). The CDR3 spans 16 residues. V was clipped by 3 bases and J by 4 bases, with 16 bases between them. CDR3: CASSMDGVDGNQPQHF. In DNA form, the CDR3 reads TGTGCCAGTAGTATGGACGGGGTGGACGGAAATCAGCCCCAGCATTTT.

This rearrangement joins TRBV14 to TRBJ2-5; maybe TRBD2 (5 bases). Trimming removed 2 bases at V and 1 base at J, with 11 bases between. Per the germline V gene, CDR1 is SGHDN and CDR2 is FVKESK. This CDR3 has 15 amino acids. The DNA for the CDR3 is TGTGCCAGCAGCCAATTTGGACTGAGCCAAGAGACCCAGTACTTC. It specifies CASSQFGLSQETQYF.

The J gene is TRBJ1-5, the V gene TRBV7-2, with D perhaps TRBD1 (6 bases). V lost 2 bases and J lost 3, with 11 bases in between. This CDR3 contains 15 residues. Per the germline V gene, CDR1 is SGHTA and CDR2 is FQGNSA. DNA for the CDR3: TGTGCCAGCAGCTTATTGGGGGCAAACAATCAGCCCCAGCATTTT. It is translated as CASSLLGANNQPQHF.

With respect to this clone: The sample carries other DNA sequences with the same CDR3. The chain joins TRBV30 to TRBJ2-2, with 8 bases identical to TRBD1. The junction had 10 bases not matched to a gene; V was cut back by 3 bases and J by 7 bases. This CDR3 is 15 amino acids long. The V gene's germline CDR1 is GTSNPN and CDR2 SVGIG (reference sequence). Here the CDR3 DNA reads TGTGCCTGGAGAAAAGGACAGGGCCAGGGCGGGGAGCTGTTTTTT. Translating it yields CAWRKGQGQGGELFF.

In its sample, this clone was seen once. The chain joins TRBV6-1 to TRBJ1-6; D is uncertain. Trimming cost V 0 bases and J 9 bases, with 15 bases left between them. From germline, CDR1 is MNHNS and CDR2 SASEGT. There are 16 residues in the CDR3. The CDR3 DNA follows: TGTGCCAGCAGTGAAGCGCCCACCAAAGCGGTTTCACCCCTCCACTTT. Its translation is CASSEAPTKAVSPLHF.

V gene TRBV18 combines with J gene TRBJ1-1; no definite D call. The germline CDR1 and CDR2 sequences are KGHSH and LQKENI. The CDR3 contains 13 residues. The V end lost 3 bases, the J end lost 1 base, and 6 bases lay between the germline ends. This CDR3 is CASSPGENTEAFF. The CDR3 coding sequence is TGTGCCAGCTCACCGGGAGAGAACACTGAAGCTTTCTTT. The full variable domain, completed using reference TRBV18 and TRBJ1-1, is NAGVMQNPRHLVRRRGQEARLRCSPMKGHSHVYWYRQLPEEGLKFMVYLQKENIIDESGMPKERFSAEFPKEGPSILRIQQVVRGDSAAYFCASSPGENTEAFFGQGTRLTVV.

The rearrangement links TRBV12-3 or TRBV12-4 to TRBJ1-3; 7 bases fit TRBD1. CDR3 length equals 13 residues. With 6 bases clipped from V and 7 bases from J, the junction kept 6 bases outside the gene matches. DNA for the CDR3: TGTGCCAGCAGAAATACAGGGGAGAACACCATATATTTT. This translates into CASRNTGENTIYF.

V is TRBV4-1 and J is TRBJ2-3; a possible D gene is TRBD1 (6 bases). The CDR3 totals 15 residues. Germline V gives CDR1 MGHRA, CDR2 YSYEKL. The germline V and J ends were trimmed by 1 base and 2 bases, with 10 bases remaining between them. DNA for the CDR3: TGCGCCAGCAGCCAAGGAGGACAGAACACAGATACGCAGTATTTT. Encoded protein: CASSQGGQNTDTQYF.

The CDR3 DNA reads as TGTGCCTGGAGTGCTGGCCCCTACAATGAGCAGTTCTTC. Its translation: CAWSAGPYNEQFF. The V gene is TRBV30, the J gene TRBJ2-1; D not resolved. The CDR3 extends over 13 amino acids. Germline-derived CDR1 and CDR2 are GTSNPN and SVGIG (reference sequence). Between the trimmed V and J ends, which lost 1 base and 2 bases, there was a span of 6 bases.

This clone came up once. The chain carries TRBV5-1 and TRBJ1-4; TRBD1 might be the D (6 bases). V was trimmed by 7 bases and J by 8 bases, leaving 18 bases between them. Per the germline V gene, CDR1 is SGHRS and CDR2 is YFSETQ. CDR3 length: 14 amino acids. The CDR3 here is CASGTGTQGEKLFF. The CDR3 region has the DNA TGCGCCAGCGGGACCGGGACACAGGGAGAAAAACTGTTTTTT.

The chain has TRBV3-1 (or the pseudogene TRBV3-2) and TRBJ1-6; D is undetermined. CDR3 size: 13 residues. CDR1 is LGHDT and CDR2 is YNNKEL in the germline V gene (reference sequence). Trimming took 1 base from V and 8 from J, leaving 6 bases between them. The CDR3: CASSQAVHSPLHF. The CDR3 DNA is TGTGCCAGCAGCCAAGCGGTCCATTCACCCCTCCACTTT.

This clone was observed a single time. J is TRBJ1-1 and V is TRBV15; no firm D call. CDR1 and CDR2 (germline): LNHNV, YYDKDF (reference sequence). The length of the CDR3 is 13 residues. V lost 3 bases and J lost 6, with 11 bases in between. The CDR3 is CATSSLLSAEAFF. As DNA, the CDR3 is TGTGCCACCAGCAGCCTCCTGAGCGCTGAAGCTTTCTTT.

This sequence joins TRBV30 and TRBJ1-2; a possible D gene is TRBD1 (6 bases). Trimming took 4 bases from V and 7 from J, leaving 13 bases between them. The germline CDR1 and CDR2 sequences are GTSNPN and SVGIG (reference sequence). The CDR3 covers 12 residues. The CDR3 nucleotides read TGTGCCTGGATCCAGGGGTGGCGTGGCTACACCTTC. Amino acids: CAWIQGWRGYTF.

J is TRBJ1-1 and V is TRBV3-1 (or the pseudogene TRBV3-2), with D perhaps TRBD1 (5 bases). V lost 6 bases to trimming and J lost 4 bases, with 15 bases between them. Germline assignment: CDR1 LGHDT and CDR2 YNNKEL (reference sequence). The length of the CDR3 is 14 residues. Written as DNA, the CDR3 is TGTGCCAGCAGTCGGGCGATCGGGGGCACTGAAGCTTTCTTT. It specifies CASSRAIGGTEAFF.

The chain combines TRBV5-1 with TRBJ2-3, with TRBD1 matching over 8 bases. Germline V lookup: CDR1 SGHRS, CDR2 YFSETQ. The junction had 5 bases not matched to a gene; V was cut back by 4 bases and J by 4 bases. The CDR3 has 14 residues. The chain's CDR3 is CASSDTGGPDTQYF. CDR3 DNA sequence: TGCGCCAGCAGCGACACAGGGGGACCAGATACGCAGTATTTT.

The chain recombines TRBV7-9 with TRBJ1-2, with 7 bases matching TRBD1. Trimming removed 4 bases from V and 8 bases from J; junction bases left unmatched: 7. The CDR3 loop spans 13 amino acids. The germline gives CDR1 SEHNR, CDR2 FQNEAQ (reference sequence). CDR3 DNA sequence: TGTGCCAGCAGCTGGGGACAGTCGGAGGGCTACACCTTC. Encoded protein: CASSWGQSEGYTF.

This chain links TRBV4-1 with TRBJ2-2; D possibly corresponds to TRBD1 (6 bases). The CDR3 runs 15 residues. The V gene lost 0 bases and the J gene lost 16 bases, with 21 bases spanning the gap. Germline-derived CDR1 and CDR2 are MGHRA and YSYEKL. CDR3 amino acids: CASSQDWVKGDMPFF. The CDR3 bases are TGCGCCAGCAGCCAAGATTGGGTTAAGGGGGACATGCCGTTTTTT.

V is TRBV19 and J is TRBJ1-1; D call uncertain. In germline, CDR1 is LNHDA, CDR2 SQIVND (reference sequence). V was pared by 5 bases and J by 1 base, with 11 bases between. The CDR3 runs 14 residues. The CDR3 coding sequence is TGTGCCAGTAGTGCCTACTCCAGGAACACTGAAGCTTTCTTT. Amino acid sequence: CASSAYSRNTEAFF.

The chain employs TRBV25-1 and TRBJ1-6, with D tentatively TRBD1 (6 bases). Trimming removed 5 bases from V and 2 bases from J, with 10 bases in between. The CDR3 runs 15 residues. CDR1 is MGHDK, CDR2 SYGVNS, per germline. This CDR3 reads CASSPQGTYNSPLHF. The CDR3 region has the DNA TGTGCCAGCAGTCCACAGGGAACCTATAATTCACCCCTCCACTTT.

Comment on this clone: Germline and junction disagree at one end, which may indicate a read error. The rearrangement uses TRBV2 and TRBJ1-5; the D is unclear. The CDR3 has 13 amino acids. Germline assignment: CDR1 SNHLY and CDR2 FYNNEI. The CDR3 DNA sequence: TGTGCCAGCAGGGAAGATAGCAATCAGCCCCAGCATTTT. It yields the protein CASREDSNQPQHF.

The sample holds one count of this clone. The chain combines TRBV4-1 with TRBJ1-3; weak D call: TRBD1 (5 bases). Per germline, CDR1 MGHRA and CDR2 YSYEKL. This CDR3 has 12 residues. DNA of the CDR3: TGCGCATTGTCGGGGGCTGGAAACACCATATATTTT. Translating it yields CALSGAGNTIYF.

J is TRBJ1-3 and V is TRBV30, with D possibly being TRBD1 (5 bases). In germline, CDR1 is GTSNPN, CDR2 SVGIG (reference sequence). V gave up 1 base and J gave up 4 bases, with 8 bases separating them. There are 13 residues in the CDR3. The CDR3 here is CAWSGGTGNTIYF. The CDR3 nucleotides are TGTGCCTGGAGTGGGGGGACCGGAAACACCATATATTTT.

This chain joins TRBV27 and TRBJ1-1, with D perhaps matching TRBD1 (6 bases). The CDR3 is made up of 15 amino acids. Trimming removed 0 bases from V and 7 bases from J, with 15 bases in between. Germline V lookup: CDR1 MNHEY, CDR2 SMNVEV (reference sequence). Here the CDR3 reads CASSLSPGAGFEAFF. Here the CDR3 DNA reads TGTGCCAGCAGTTTATCACCGGGGGCAGGCTTTGAAGCTTTCTTT.

This clone was observed a single time. The chain employs TRBV5-1 and TRBJ2-1; a possible D gene is TRBD1 (6 bases). The V gene's germline CDR1 is SGHRS and CDR2 YFSETQ. The CDR3 extends over 15 amino acids. Trimming left V 7 bases short and J 8 bases short, with 22 bases between. CDR3 sequence: CASGQGNSNRDEQFF. The CDR3 nucleotides are TGCGCCAGCGGCCAGGGGAACAGCAACCGGGATGAGCAGTTCTTC. Filled out from reference TRBV5-1 and TRBJ2-1, the complete variable domain reads KAGVTQTPRYLIKTRGQQVTLSCSPISGHRSVSWYQQTPGQGLQFLFEYFSETQRNKGNFPGRFSGRQFSNSRSEMNVSTLELGDSALYLCASGQGNSNRDEQFFGPGTRLTVL.